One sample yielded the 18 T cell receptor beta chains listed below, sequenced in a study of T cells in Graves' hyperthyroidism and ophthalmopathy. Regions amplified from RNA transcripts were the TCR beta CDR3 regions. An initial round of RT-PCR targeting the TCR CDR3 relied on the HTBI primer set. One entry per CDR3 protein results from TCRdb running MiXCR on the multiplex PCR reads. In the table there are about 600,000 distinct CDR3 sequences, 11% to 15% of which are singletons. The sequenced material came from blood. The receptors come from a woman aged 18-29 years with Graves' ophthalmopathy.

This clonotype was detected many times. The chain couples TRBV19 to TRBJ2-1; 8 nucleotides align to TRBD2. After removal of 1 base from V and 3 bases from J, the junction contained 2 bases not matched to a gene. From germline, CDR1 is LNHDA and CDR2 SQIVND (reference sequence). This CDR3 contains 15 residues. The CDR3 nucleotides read TGTGCCAGTAGTATAGCGAGCGGGAGCTACAATGAGCAGTTCTTC. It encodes CASSIASGSYNEQFF.

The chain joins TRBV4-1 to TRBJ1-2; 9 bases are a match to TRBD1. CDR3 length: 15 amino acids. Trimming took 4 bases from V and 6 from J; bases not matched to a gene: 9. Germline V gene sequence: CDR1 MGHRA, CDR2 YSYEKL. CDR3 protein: CASSLRRGTGHGYTF. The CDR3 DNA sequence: TGCGCCAGCAGCCTTCGGAGAGGGACAGGGCATGGCTACACCTTC.

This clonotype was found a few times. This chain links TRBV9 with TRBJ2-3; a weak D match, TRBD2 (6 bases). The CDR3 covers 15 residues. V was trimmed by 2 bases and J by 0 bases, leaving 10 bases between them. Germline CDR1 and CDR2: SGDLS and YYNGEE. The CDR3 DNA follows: TGTGCCAGCAGCGTGTACGGGACTAGCACAGATACGCAGTATTTT. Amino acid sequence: CASSVYGTSTDTQYF.

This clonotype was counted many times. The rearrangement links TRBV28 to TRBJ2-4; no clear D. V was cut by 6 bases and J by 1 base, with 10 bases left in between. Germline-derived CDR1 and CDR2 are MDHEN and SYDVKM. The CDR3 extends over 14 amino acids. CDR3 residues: CASSGREAKNIQYF. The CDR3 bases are TGTGCCAGCAGCGGACGAGAGGCCAAAAACATTCAGTACTTC.

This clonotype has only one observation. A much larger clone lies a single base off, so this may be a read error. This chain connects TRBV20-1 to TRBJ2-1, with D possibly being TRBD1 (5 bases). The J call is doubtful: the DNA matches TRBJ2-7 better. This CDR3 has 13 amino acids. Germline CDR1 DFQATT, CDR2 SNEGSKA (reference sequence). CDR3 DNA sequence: TGCAGTGCTAGTGGCAGGGAACGTAATGAGCAGTACTTC. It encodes CSASGRERNEQYF.

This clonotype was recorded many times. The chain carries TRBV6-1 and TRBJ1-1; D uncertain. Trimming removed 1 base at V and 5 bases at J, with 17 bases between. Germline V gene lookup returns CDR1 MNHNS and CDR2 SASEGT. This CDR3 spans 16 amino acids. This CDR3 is CASSEVTRGLGTEAFF. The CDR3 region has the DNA TGTGCCAGCAGTGAAGTAACGAGAGGGCTTGGGACTGAAGCTTTCTTT.

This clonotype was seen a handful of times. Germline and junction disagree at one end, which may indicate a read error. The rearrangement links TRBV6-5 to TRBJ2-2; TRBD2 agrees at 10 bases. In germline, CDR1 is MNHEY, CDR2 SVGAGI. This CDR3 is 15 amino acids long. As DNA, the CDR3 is TGTGCCAGCAGTTACGGGACTAGCGCACCCGGGGAGCTGGTTTTT. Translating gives CASSYGTSAPGELVF.

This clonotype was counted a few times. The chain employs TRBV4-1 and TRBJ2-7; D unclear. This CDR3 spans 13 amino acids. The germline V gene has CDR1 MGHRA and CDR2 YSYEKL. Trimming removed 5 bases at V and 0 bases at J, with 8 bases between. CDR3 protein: CASSDPDSYEQYF. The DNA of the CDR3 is TGCGCCAGCAGCGATCCTGACTCCTACGAGCAGTACTTC.

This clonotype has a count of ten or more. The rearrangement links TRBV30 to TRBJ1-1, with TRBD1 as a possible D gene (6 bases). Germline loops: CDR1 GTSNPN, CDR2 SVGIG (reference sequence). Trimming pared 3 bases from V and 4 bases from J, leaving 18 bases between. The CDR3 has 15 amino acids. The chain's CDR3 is CAWRPVGGWVTEAFF. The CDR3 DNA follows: TGTGCCTGGAGGCCCGTGGGGGGCTGGGTCACTGAAGCTTTCTTT.

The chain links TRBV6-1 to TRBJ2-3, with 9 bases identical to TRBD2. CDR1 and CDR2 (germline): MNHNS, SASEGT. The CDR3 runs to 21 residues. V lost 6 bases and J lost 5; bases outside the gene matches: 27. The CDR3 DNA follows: TGTGCCAGCAGCCCCCTCCCCCCCCAGGGCTGGCGGGAGGGCCGGGGAGATACGCAGTATTTT. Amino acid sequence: CASSPLPPQGWREGRGDTQYF.

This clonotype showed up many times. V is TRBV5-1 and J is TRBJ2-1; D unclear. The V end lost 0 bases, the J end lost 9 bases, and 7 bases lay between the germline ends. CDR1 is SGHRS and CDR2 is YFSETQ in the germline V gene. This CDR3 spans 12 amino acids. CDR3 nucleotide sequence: TGCGCCAGCAGCTTGGTGGTTGCTGAGCAGTTCTTC. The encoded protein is CASSLVVAEQFF.

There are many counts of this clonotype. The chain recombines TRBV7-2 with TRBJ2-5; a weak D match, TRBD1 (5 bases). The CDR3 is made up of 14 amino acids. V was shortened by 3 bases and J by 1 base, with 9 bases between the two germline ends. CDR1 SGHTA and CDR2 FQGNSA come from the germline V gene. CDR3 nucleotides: TGTGCCAGCAGCTTTCGACAGATCCAAGAGACCCAGTACTTC. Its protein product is CASSFRQIQETQYF.

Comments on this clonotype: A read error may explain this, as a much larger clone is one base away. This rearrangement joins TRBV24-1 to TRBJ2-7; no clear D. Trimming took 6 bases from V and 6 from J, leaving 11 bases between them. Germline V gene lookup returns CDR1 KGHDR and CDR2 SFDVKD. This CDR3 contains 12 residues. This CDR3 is CATSKGHCEQYF. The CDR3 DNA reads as TGTGCCACCAGTAAGGGCCACTGCGAGCAGTACTTC.

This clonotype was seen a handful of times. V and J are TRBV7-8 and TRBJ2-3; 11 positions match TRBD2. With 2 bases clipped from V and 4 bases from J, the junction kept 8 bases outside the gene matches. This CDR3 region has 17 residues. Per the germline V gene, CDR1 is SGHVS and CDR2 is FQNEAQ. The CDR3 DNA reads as TGTGCCAGCAGCTTAATGGTAGCGGGAGGGCTGGCAGATACGCAGTATTTT. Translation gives CASSLMVAGGLADTQYF.

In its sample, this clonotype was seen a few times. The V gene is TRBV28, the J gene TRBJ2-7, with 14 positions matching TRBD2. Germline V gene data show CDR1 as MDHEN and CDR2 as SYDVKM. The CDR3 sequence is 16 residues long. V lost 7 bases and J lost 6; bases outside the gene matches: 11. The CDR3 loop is CASIRSKGLAGGEQYF. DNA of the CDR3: TGTGCCAGCATTCGGTCAAAAGGACTAGCGGGAGGCGAGCAGTACTTC.

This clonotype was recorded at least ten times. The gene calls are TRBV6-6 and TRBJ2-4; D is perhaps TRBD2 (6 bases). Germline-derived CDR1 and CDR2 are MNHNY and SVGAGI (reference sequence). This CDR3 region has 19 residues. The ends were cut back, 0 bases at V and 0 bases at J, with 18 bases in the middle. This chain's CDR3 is CASSYSTPVAVLAKNIQYF. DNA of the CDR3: TGTGCCAGCAGTTACTCGACACCGGTAGCGGTCCTAGCCAAAAACATTCAGTACTTC.

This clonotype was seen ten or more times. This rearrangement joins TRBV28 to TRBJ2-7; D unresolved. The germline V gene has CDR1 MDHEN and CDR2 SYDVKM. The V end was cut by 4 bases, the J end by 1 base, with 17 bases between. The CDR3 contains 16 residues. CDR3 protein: CASSSPRWTESYEQYF. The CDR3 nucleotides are TGTGCCAGCAGTTCCCCTCGGTGGACGGAATCCTACGAGCAGTACTTC.

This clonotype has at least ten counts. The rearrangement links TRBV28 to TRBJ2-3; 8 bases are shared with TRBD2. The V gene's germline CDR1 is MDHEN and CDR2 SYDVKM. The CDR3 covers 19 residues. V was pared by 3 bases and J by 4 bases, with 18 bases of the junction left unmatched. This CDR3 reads CASSFSAQIKSGRADTQYF. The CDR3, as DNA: TGTGCCAGCAGTTTTTCCGCTCAAATTAAGTCCGGGAGGGCAGATACGCAGTATTTT.